This T cell receptor (beta chain) was recorded in a study of shared clonotypes between healthy human individuals. Losses at the gene ends were 2 bases for V and 4 bases for J; bases not matched to a gene: 5. The length of the CDR3 is 16 residues. Germline CDR1 and CDR2: MDHEN and SYDVKM. DNA at about 190 ng, 25,000 to 30,000 T cell genomes, went into sorted-subset replicate PCRs. Method: immunoSEQ multiplex PCR; TCRdb's copy keeps in-frame clones and lacks some. Of 2 million to 2.5 million clones listed, 90% to 95% are singletons. V gene TRBV28 combines with J gene TRBJ2-1; 10 bases align to TRBD2. This sequence originates from a man between 18 and 29 years old in good health. Some clones in this sample may be carry-over from other donors' samples. The sample comprised naive CD4+ T cells from PBMCs. Subset of the sample: CD45RA+ positively selected. DNA for the CDR3: TGTGCCAGCAGTTTAGGGCTAGCGGGAGCTTACAATGAGCAGTTCTTC. Protein sequence: CASSLGLAGAYNEQFF.